These 21 T cell receptor beta chains were all obtained from the same sample, sequenced in a study of T cell responses to AZD1222 COVID-19 vaccine. Produced via immunoSEQ multiplex PCR; TCRdb's table is partial and in-frame only. The sample comprises around 140,000 clones, 80% to 90% of which are singletons, and 1.5% to 2% rests with the top ten. The source was peripheral blood, collected on day 0 of AZD1222 vaccination. The receptors come from an adult in good health.

The rearrangement joins TRBV4-1 to TRBJ2-3, with D hard to call. Germline V gene sequence: CDR1 MGHRA, CDR2 YSYEKL. This CDR3 has 14 amino acids. Trimming took 0 bases from V and 4 from J, leaving 8 bases between them. The CDR3 spells CASSQDPPPDTQYF. The DNA for the CDR3 is TGCGCCAGCAGCCAAGATCCCCCACCAGATACGCAGTATTTT.

The V and J genes are TRBV12-3 or TRBV12-4 and TRBJ1-2, with TRBD1 as a possible D gene (5 bases). The CDR3 spans 13 residues. Trimming took 6 bases from V and 8 from J, leaving 16 bases between them. The CDR3 loop reads CASRKLGVGGYTF. CDR3 sequence (DNA): TGTGCCAGCAGGAAGCTAGGGGTTGGGGGCTACACCTTC.

This clone was detected only once. The V and J genes are TRBV5-8 and TRBJ1-4; TRBD1 agrees at 9 bases. The CDR3 spans 16 residues. V lost 0 bases and J lost 0; bases outside the gene matches: 0. The germline CDR1 and CDR2 sequences are SGHTS and YDEGEE. In DNA form, the CDR3 reads TGTGCCAGCAGCTTGGGACAGGGGGCAACTAATGAAAAACTGTTTTTT. Translating it yields CASSLGQGATNEKLFF. Supplemented by reference TRBV5-8 and TRBJ1-4, the full variable domain reads EAGVTQSPTHLIKTRGQQATLRCSPISGHTSVYWYQQALGLGLQFLLWYDEGEERNRGNFPPRFSGRQFPNYSSELNVNALELEDSALYLCASSLGQGATNEKLFFGSGTQLSVL.

The rearrangement links TRBV5-4 to TRBJ1-1, with a possible D match to TRBD1 (5 bases). Germline assignment: CDR1 SGHNT and CDR2 YYREEE (reference sequence). Trimming left V 3 bases short and J 4 bases short, with 13 bases between. The length of the CDR3 is 14 residues. CDR3 residues: CASSYQGRSTEAFF. Here the CDR3 DNA reads TGTGCCAGCAGCTACCAGGGTAGGTCCACTGAAGCTTTCTTT.

This chain uses TRBV30 with TRBJ1-1; no firm D call. This CDR3 spans 15 amino acids. Germline V gene sequence: CDR1 GTSNPN, CDR2 SVGIG (reference sequence). Trimming took 3 bases from V and 0 from J, leaving 14 bases between them. CDR3 sequence (DNA): TGTGCCTGGAGCCAATGGGGAGGGATGAACACTGAAGCTTTCTTT. It yields the protein CAWSQWGGMNTEAFF.

In this sample, this clone turned up a few times. The chain combines TRBV9 with TRBJ1-2, with 7 bases fitting TRBD1. After removal of 3 bases from V and 4 bases from J, the junction contained 9 bases not matched to a gene. The CDR3 consists of 15 residues. Germline-derived CDR1 and CDR2 are SGDLS and YYNGEE. The CDR3 DNA reads TGTGCCAGCAGCGGATCAGGACAGGTGCGCTATGGCTACACCTTC. Translated, it gives CASSGSGQVRYGYTF.

This clone was seen a single time. The genes are TRBV9 and TRBJ1-2; 7 bases fit TRBD1. Germline CDR1 and CDR2: SGDLS and YYNGEE. V gave up 3 bases and J gave up 5 bases; unmatched junction bases: 4. This CDR3 comprises 13 residues. This chain's CDR3 is CASSAGGSYGYTF. CDR3 DNA sequence: TGTGCCAGCAGCGCAGGGGGATCATATGGCTACACCTTC.

The gene calls are TRBV11-1 and TRBJ2-7; possibly TRBD2 for D (5 bases). V was clipped by 5 bases and J by 2 bases, with 13 bases between them. The V gene's germline CDR1 is SGHAT and CDR2 FQDESV (reference sequence). CDR3 size: 14 residues. The CDR3 region is CASSPLGEAYEQYF. In nucleotides, the CDR3 is TGTGCCAGCAGCCCCCTCGGGGAAGCCTACGAGCAGTACTTC.

The J gene is TRBJ2-5, the V gene TRBV28; D is uncertain. Trimming left V 1 base short and J 0 bases short, with 15 bases between. This CDR3 spans 17 amino acids. The germline CDR1 and CDR2 sequences are MDHEN and SYDVKM. The CDR3 spells CASSLLRFGRNQETQYF. The DNA of the CDR3 is TGTGCCAGCAGTTTATTGAGATTTGGTCGGAACCAAGAGACCCAGTACTTC.

The rearrangement links TRBV2 to TRBJ1-4, with a possible D match to TRBD1 (6 bases). The germline V gene encodes CDR1 SNHLY and CDR2 FYNNEI. V was pared by 6 bases and J by 4 bases, with 9 bases between. The CDR3 totals 13 residues. CDR3 coding DNA: TGTGCCAGCAGATTGGGACATAATGAAAAACTGTTTTTT. Its protein is CASRLGHNEKLFF.

The chain combines TRBV30 with TRBJ1-5; 8 nucleotides align to TRBD1. There are 13 residues in the CDR3. V was clipped by 5 bases and J by 7 bases; unmatched bases: 7. Germline CDR1 and CDR2: GTSNPN and SVGIG (reference sequence). The CDR3 DNA reads as TGTGCCTGGGCGCAGGGGGCAGCGCAGCCCCAGCATTTT. This encodes CAWAQGAAQPQHF.

Here the CDR3 reads CASSFYRGNIQYF. CDR3 DNA: TGTGCCAGCAGTTTCTACAGGGGGAACATTCAGTACTTC. J is TRBJ2-4 and V is TRBV12-3 or TRBV12-4; TRBD1 matches 8 bases. The CDR3 covers 13 residues. V shed 3 bases and J 7 bases; nucleotides not matched to a gene: 2.

The V gene is TRBV6-5, the J gene TRBJ2-5; 9 nucleotides line up with TRBD2. Germline lookup yields CDR1 MNHEY and CDR2 SVGAGI. The trim removed 7 bases at V and 5 bases at J, leaving 11 bases unmatched. The CDR3 is 15 residues long. CDR3 region: CASKEGSGSRETQYF. The CDR3 coding sequence is TGTGCCAGCAAAGAAGGTAGCGGGAGCAGGGAGACCCAGTACTTC.

The chain has TRBV4-1 and TRBJ1-1, with 9 positions matching TRBD1. The CDR3 contains 19 residues. Germline CDR1 and CDR2: MGHRA and YSYEKL. The trim removed 2 bases at V and 0 bases at J, leaving 13 bases unmatched. The CDR3 spells CASSQHAQGARGVNTEAFF. In DNA form, the CDR3 reads TGCGCCAGCAGCCAACATGCACAGGGGGCAAGGGGTGTGAACACTGAAGCTTTCTTT.

This chain uses TRBV3-1 (or the pseudogene TRBV3-2) with TRBJ2-5, with 8 positions matching TRBD2. J was trimmed by 7 bases and V by 3 bases; bases with no gene match: 13. The CDR3 has 16 residues. Germline V lookup: CDR1 LGHDT, CDR2 YNNKEL (reference sequence). The CDR3 region is CASSQIPGTRGGTQYF. The CDR3, as DNA: TGTGCCAGCAGCCAGATCCCCGGGACTAGGGGGGGGACCCAGTACTTC.

This clone has a single count. The V and J genes are TRBV2 and TRBJ1-2, with D hard to call. CDR1 is SNHLY and CDR2 is FYNNEI in the germline V gene. V lost 10 bases to trimming and J lost 12 bases, with 24 bases between them. The CDR3 has 13 amino acids. CDR3 sequence reads: CATRRAIGGSHTF. The CDR3 DNA reads TGTGCCACGAGGAGGGCCATCGGAGGATCCCACACCTTC. Combining the CDR3 with reference TRBV2 and TRBJ1-2 gives the whole variable domain EPEVTQTPSHQVTQMGQEVILRCVPISNHLYFYWYRQILGQKVEFLVSFYNNEISEKSEIFDDQFSVERPDGSNFTLKIRSTKLEDSAMYFCATRRAIGGSHTFGSGTRLTVV.

The gene calls are TRBV18 and TRBJ2-7; D perhaps matches TRBD2 (5 bases). The ends were cut back, 2 bases at V and 5 bases at J, with 13 bases in the middle. The CDR3 spans 14 residues. Germline V gives CDR1 KGHSH, CDR2 LQKENI. The CDR3 sequence: CASSPGAGNDEQYF. CDR3 DNA sequence: TGTGCCAGCTCACCAGGAGCCGGGAATGACGAGCAGTACTTC.

The CDR3 region has the DNA TGCGCCAGCAGCCAAGATTGGGGGCAGGGGAGATATGGCTACACCTTC. Translated: CASSQDWGQGRYGYTF. The V gene is TRBV4-1, the J gene TRBJ1-2; possible D gene TRBD1, 6 bases. Germline values: CDR1 MGHRA, CDR2 YSYEKL. V was clipped by 0 bases and J by 5 bases, with 16 bases between them. The CDR3 sequence is 16 residues long.

V is TRBV7-9 and J is TRBJ1-6; perhaps TRBD1 as D (5 bases). Germline CDR1 reads SEHNR; CDR2 reads FQNEAQ (reference sequence). V lost 10 bases and J lost 6, with 16 bases in between. The CDR3 contains 14 residues. CDR3 coding DNA: TGTGCCACCTACTGGACCGGGGGTAATTCACCCCTCCACTTT. It translates to CATYWTGGNSPLHF.

The V call is TRBV18, the J call TRBJ2-6; D is ambiguous. The V gene lost 6 bases and the J gene lost 0 bases, with 15 bases spanning the gap. Germline V gene sequence: CDR1 KGHSH, CDR2 LQKENI. The CDR3 is 17 amino acids. CDR3 bases: TGTGCCAGCTCTCGTCTTGGTAGCCCCTCTGGGGCCAACGTCCTGACTTTC. This encodes CASSRLGSPSGANVLTF.

This sequence joins TRBV2 and TRBJ2-1; D is unresolved. This CDR3 has 15 amino acids. Germline CDR1 is SNHLY and CDR2 is FYNNEI. V was clipped by 8 bases and J by 0 bases, with 14 bases between them. CDR3 sequence: CASLNMAGSYNEQFF. In nucleotides, the CDR3 is TGTGCCAGCTTAAATATGGCTGGCTCCTACAATGAGCAGTTCTTC.